This TCR beta chain was retrieved from a study of T cells after posttransplantation cyclophosphamide. Study findings and constraints: Tissue-infiltrating T cells from skin or gut overlapped little with blood T cells. Donor-recipient repertoire similarity was low at 1-2 months, rising over year one. Recipient CMV seropositivity and CMV reactivation strongly tracked TRB clonality.

Here immunoSEQ multiplex PCR was the method, and the copy in TCRdb shows in-frame clones only, minus some. The sample holds around 31,000 clones; 90% to 95% are singletons and the top ten take 0.09% to 0.12%. The naive gate required viable CD3+CD4+ or CD3+CD8+ cells with CCR7+CD45RA+CD45RO-CD95-CD27+CD28+ phenotype. This related bone marrow graft donor gave peripheral blood on the day of marrow donation. This CDR3 is built from 14 residues. Germline CDR1 is SGHRS and CDR2 is YFSETQ. To note about this clone: Its target is unknown.

The sequenced material came from naive CD4+ T cells sorted from blood. The receptor's source is a man aged 25-40 years in good health and a related stem cell transplant donor. V and J are TRBV5-1 and TRBJ2-5, with 9 bases matching TRBD1. The better agreement between TRBJ2-7 and the DNA end casts doubt on the J call. CDR3 sequence (DNA): TGCGCCAGCAGCTCCGGACAGGGGAGGAACGAGCAGTACTTC. Translated: CASSSGQGRNEQYF.